The 2 T cell receptor beta chains below all came from one sample that was sequenced in a study of PD-1 blockade in mismatch repair-deficient tumors (dated by TCRdb to 2017 to 2019). Library preparation used the immunoSEQ multiplex PCR assay. Entries here come from immuneACCESS through TCRdb and include only in-frame sequences with V and J called. Some clones fail to appear in such tables; in the studies checked, an unresolved V gene covers under half of the shortfall, and the cause of the remainder is unknown. For this sample there are roughly 130,000 clones; about nine tenths appear just once. The ten largest clones represent about an eighth of the sample. Source: peripheral blood, taken 72 weeks after starting pembrolizumab. The receptors were gathered from an adult with mismatch repair-deficient cancer.

The chain joins TRBV7-6 to TRBJ2-1, with D possibly called TRBD1 or TRBD2 (5 bases each). Trimming removed 3 bases from V and 2 bases from J, with 14 bases in between. CDR3 length: 16 amino acids. The germline V gene encodes CDR1 SGHVS and CDR2 FNYEAQ. In DNA form, the CDR3 reads TGTGCCAGCAGCTTGGAAGGGGCGGGCCCCTACAATGAGCAGTTCTTC. Encoded protein: CASSLEGAGPYNEQFF.

CDR3 residues: CASKTGGHEQYF. The DNA for the CDR3 is TGTGCCAGCAAGACAGGGGGGCACGAGCAGTACTTC. The chain carries TRBV7-9 and TRBJ2-7; 9 bases agree with TRBD1. Germline V gene data show CDR1 as SEHNR and CDR2 as FQNEAQ (reference sequence). The junction had 3 bases not matched to a gene; V was cut back by 7 bases and J by 5 bases. The CDR3 totals 12 residues. Drawing the rest from reference TRBV7-9 and TRBJ2-7, the complete variable domain is DTGVSQNPRHKITKRGQNVTFRCDPISEHNRLYWYRQTLGQGPEFLTYFQNEAQLEKSRLLSDRFSAERPKGSFSTLEIQRTEQGDSAMYLCASKTGGHEQYFGPGTRLTVT.